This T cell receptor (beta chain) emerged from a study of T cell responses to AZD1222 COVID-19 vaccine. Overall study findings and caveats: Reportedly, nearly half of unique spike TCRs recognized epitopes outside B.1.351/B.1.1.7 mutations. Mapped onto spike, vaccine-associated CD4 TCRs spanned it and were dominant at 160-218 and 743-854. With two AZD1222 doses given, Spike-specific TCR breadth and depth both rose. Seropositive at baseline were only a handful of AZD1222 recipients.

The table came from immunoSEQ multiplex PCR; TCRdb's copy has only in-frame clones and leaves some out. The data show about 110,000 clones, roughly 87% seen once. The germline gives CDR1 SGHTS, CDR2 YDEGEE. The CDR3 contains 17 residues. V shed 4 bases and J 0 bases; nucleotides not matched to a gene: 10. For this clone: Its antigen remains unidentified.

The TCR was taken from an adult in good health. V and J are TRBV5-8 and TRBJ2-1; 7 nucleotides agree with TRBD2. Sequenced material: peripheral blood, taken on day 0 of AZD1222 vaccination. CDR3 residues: CASSVGIAGVSYNEQFF. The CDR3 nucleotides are TGTGCCAGCAGCGTGGGTATAGCGGGTGTCTCCTACAATGAGCAGTTCTTC.